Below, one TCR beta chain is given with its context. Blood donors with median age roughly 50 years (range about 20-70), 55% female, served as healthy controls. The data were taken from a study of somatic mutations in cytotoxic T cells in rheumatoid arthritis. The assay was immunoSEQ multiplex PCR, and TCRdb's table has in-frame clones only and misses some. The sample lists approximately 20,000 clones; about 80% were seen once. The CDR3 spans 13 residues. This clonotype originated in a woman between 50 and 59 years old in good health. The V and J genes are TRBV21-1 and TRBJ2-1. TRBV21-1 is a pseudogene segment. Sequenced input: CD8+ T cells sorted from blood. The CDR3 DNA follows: TGTGCCACTTGGCGTTATCCCTACAATGAGCAGTTCTTC. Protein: CATWRYPYNEQFF.